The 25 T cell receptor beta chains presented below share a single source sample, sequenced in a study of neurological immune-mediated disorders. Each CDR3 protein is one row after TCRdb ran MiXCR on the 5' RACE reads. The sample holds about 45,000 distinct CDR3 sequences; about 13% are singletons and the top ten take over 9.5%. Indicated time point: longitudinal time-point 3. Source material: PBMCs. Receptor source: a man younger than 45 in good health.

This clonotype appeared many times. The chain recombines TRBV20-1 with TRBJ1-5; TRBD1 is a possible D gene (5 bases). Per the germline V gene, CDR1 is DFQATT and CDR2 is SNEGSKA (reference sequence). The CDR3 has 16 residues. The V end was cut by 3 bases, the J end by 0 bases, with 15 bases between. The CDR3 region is CSASGQGMDSNQPQHF. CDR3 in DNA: TGCAGTGCTAGCGGGCAGGGCATGGATAGCAATCAGCCCCAGCATTTT.

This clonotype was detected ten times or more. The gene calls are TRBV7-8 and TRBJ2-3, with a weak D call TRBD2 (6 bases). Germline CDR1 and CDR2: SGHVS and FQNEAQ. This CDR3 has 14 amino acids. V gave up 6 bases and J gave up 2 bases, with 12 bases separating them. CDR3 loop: CASRRDPYTDTQYF. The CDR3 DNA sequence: TGTGCCAGCAGGCGGGACCCCTACACAGATACGCAGTATTTT.

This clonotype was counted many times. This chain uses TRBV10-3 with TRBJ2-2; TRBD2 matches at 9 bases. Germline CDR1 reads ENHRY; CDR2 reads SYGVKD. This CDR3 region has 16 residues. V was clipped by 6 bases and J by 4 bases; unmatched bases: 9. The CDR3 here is CAIRETGTSTTGELFF. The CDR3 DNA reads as TGTGCCATCAGGGAAACCGGGACTAGCACCACCGGGGAGCTGTTTTTT.

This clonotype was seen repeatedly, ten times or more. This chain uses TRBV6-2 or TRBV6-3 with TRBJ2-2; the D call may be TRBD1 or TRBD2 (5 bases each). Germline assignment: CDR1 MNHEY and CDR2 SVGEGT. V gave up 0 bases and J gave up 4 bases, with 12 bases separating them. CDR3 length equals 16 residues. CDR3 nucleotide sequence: TGTGCCAGCAGTTACTCGATGAGGGGATCCACCGGGGAGCTGTTTTTT. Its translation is CASSYSMRGSTGELFF.

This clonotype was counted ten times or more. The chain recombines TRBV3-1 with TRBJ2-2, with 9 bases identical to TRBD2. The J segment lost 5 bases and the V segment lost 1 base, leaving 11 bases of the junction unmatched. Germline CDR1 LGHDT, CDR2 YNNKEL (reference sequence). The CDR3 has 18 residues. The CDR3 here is CASSQGPMLAGETGELFF. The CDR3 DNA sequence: TGTGCCAGCAGCCAAGGTCCTATGTTAGCGGGAGAGACCGGGGAGCTGTTTTTT.

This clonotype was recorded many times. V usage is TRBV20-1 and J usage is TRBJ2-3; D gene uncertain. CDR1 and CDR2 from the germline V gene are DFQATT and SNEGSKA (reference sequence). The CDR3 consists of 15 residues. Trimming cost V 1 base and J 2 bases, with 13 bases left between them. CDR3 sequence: CSARVGTYDTDTQYF. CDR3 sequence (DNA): TGCAGTGCTAGAGTTGGCACCTATGACACAGATACGCAGTATTTT.

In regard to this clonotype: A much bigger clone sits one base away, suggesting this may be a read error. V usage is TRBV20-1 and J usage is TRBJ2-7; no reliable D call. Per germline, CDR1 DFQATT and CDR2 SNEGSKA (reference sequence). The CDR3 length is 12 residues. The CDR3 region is CSAVVGSYEQCF. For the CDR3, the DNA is TGCAGTGCCGTAGTGGGCTCCTACGAGCAGTGCTTC.

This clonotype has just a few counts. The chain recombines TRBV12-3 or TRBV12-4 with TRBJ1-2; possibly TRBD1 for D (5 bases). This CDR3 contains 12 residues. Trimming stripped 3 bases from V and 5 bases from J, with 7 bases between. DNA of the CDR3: TGTGCCAGCAGTTTCAGGGAGTATGGCTACACCTTC. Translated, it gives CASSFREYGYTF.

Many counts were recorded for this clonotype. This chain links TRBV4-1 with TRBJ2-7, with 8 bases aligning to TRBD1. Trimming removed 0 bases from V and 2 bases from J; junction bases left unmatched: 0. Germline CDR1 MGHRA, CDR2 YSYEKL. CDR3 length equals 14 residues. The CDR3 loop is CASSQEDRAYEQYF. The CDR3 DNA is TGCGCCAGCAGCCAAGAGGACAGGGCCTACGAGCAGTACTTC.

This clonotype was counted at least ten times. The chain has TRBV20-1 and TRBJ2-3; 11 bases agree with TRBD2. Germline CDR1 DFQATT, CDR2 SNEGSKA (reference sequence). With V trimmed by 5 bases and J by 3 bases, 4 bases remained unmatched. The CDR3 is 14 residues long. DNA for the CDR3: TGCAGTGCTCCACGACTAGCGGGGACAGATACGCAGTATTTT. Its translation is CSAPRLAGTDTQYF.

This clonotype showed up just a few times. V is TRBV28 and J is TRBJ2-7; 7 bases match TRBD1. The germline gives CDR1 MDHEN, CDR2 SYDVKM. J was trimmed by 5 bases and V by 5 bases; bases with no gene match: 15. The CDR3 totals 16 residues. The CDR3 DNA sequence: TGTGCCAGCAGTGGGTCCCCGGGACAGACTTACGACGAGCAGTACTTC. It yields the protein CASSGSPGQTYDEQYF.

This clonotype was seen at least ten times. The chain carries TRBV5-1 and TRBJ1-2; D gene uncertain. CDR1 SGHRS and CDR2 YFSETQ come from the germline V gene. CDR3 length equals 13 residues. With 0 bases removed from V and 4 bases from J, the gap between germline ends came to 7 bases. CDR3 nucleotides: TGCGCCAGCAGCTTGGACGGGTCCTATGGCTACACCTTC. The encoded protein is CASSLDGSYGYTF.

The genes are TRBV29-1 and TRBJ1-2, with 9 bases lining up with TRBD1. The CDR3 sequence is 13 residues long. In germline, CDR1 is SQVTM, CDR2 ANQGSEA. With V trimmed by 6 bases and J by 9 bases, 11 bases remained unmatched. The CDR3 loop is CSVLGQGSGSYTF. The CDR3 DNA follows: TGCAGCGTCCTAGGACAGGGGAGCGGTAGCTACACCTTC.

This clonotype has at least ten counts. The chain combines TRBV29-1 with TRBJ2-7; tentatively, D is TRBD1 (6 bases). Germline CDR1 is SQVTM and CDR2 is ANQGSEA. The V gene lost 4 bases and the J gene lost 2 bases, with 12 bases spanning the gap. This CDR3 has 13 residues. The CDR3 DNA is TGCAGCGTTGGTGAGGACAGCCCCTACGAGCAGTACTTC. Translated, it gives CSVGEDSPYEQYF.

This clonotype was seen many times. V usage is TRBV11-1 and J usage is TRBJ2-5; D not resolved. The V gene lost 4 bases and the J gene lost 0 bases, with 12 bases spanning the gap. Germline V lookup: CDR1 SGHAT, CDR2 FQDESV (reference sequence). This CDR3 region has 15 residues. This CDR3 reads CASSSEWSYQETQYF. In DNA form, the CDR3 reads TGTGCCAGCAGCTCAGAGTGGTCGTACCAAGAGACCCAGTACTTC.

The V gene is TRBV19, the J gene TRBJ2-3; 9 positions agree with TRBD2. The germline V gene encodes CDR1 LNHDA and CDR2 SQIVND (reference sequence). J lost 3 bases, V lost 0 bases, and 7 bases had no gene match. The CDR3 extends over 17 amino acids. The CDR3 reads CASSIDRRAGGTDTQYF. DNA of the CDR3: TGTGCCAGTAGTATAGATCGGCGAGCGGGAGGAACAGATACGCAGTATTTT.

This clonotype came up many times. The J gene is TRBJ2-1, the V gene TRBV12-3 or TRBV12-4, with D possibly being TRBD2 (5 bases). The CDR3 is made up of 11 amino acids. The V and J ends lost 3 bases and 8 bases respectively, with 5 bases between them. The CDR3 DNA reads TGTGCCAGCAGTTTCGGGGATGAGCAGTTCTTC. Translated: CASSFGDEQFF.

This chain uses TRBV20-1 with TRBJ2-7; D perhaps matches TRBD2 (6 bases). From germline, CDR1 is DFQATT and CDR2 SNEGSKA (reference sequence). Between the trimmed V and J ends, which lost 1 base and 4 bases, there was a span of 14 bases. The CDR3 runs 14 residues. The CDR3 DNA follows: TGCAGTGCTAGAGTAGGAGGGATAGGGTACGAGCAGTACTTC. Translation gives CSARVGGIGYEQYF.

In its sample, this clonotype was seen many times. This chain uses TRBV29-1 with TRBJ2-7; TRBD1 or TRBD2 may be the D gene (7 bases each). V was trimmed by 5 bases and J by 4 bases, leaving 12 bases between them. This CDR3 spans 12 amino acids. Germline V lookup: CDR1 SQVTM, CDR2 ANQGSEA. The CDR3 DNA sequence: TGCAGCGTTAAGCAGGGGGGGTACGAGCAGTACTTC. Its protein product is CSVKQGGYEQYF.

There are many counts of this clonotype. The chain's CDR3 is CASKTSAGDEQFF. The CDR3 nucleotides read TGCGCCAGCAAGACTAGCGCTGGGGATGAGCAGTTCTTC. The chain has TRBV5-1 and TRBJ2-1; TRBD2 matches at 8 bases. Germline V gives CDR1 SGHRS, CDR2 YFSETQ. This CDR3 is built from 13 residues. V trimming: 6 bases; J trimming: 8 bases; junction bases outside the gene matches: 7.

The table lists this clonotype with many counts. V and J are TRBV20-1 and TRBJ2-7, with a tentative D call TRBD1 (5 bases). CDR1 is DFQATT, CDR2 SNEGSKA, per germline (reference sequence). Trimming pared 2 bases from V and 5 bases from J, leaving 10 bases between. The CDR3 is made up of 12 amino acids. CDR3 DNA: TGCAGTGCTAGAACCTTCAGGGACGAGCAGTACTTC. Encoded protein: CSARTFRDEQYF.

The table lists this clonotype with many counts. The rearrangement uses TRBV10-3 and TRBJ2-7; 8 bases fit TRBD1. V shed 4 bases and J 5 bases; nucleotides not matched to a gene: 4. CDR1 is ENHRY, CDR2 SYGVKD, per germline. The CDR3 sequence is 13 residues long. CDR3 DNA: TGTGCCATCAGTGGGACAGGGAACCACGAGCAGTACTTC. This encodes CAISGTGNHEQYF.

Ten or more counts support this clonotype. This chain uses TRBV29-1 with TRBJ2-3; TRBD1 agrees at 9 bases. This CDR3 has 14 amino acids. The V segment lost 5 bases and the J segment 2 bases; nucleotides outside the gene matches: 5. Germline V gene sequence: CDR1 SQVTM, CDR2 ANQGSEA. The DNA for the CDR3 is TGCAGCGTTCCCGGGACAGGGATCACAGATACGCAGTATTTT. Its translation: CSVPGTGITDTQYF.

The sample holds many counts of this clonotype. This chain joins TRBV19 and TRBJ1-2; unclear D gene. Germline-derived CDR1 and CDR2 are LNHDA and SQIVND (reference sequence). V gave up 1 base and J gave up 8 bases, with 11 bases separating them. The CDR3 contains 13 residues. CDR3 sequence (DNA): TGTGCCAGTAGTATAGGACGGCTGCTGGGCTACACCTTC. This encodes CASSIGRLLGYTF.

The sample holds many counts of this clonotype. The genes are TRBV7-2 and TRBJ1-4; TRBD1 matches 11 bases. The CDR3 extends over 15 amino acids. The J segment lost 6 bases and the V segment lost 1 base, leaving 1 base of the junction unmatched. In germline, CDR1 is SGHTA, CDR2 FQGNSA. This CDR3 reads CASSLEGQGDEKLFF. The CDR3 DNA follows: TGTGCCAGCAGCTTAGAGGGACAGGGGGATGAAAAACTGTTTTTT.